This T cell receptor (beta chain) was recovered during a study of cytomegalovirus exposure and HLA in healthy donors. Findings of the study overall: In a later analysis, first-cohort TCR clusters were found to tend to co-occur in the 120 or so validation repertoires.

A word on this clone: Its antigen remains unidentified.

Method: immunoSEQ multiplex PCR; TCRdb's copy keeps in-frame clones and lacks some. The sample comprises 70,000 or so clones, about 95% of which are singletons, and more than 1% rests with the top ten. V lost 5 bases and J 3 bases, leaving 19 bases between the germline ends. The CDR3 loop spans 16 amino acids. CDR1 is MNHEY, CDR2 SMNVEV, per germline (reference sequence). The sequence came from a woman between 18 and 29 years old in good health and CMV-seronegative. The sample was PBMCs. The chain is built from TRBV27 and TRBJ1-1, with D possibly matching TRBD1 (6 bases). The CDR3 loop is CASSGPSAGGYTEAFF. In DNA, the CDR3 is TGTGCCAGCAGTGGCCCCTCGGCTGGGGGCTACACTGAAGCTTTCTTT.